This T cell receptor (beta chain) comes out of a study of blood T cell repertoires in COVID-19. Study summary: There were acute and convalescent COVID-19 samples, and they came from the United States, Italy and Spain. Nucleic acid was either cDNA or gDNA, and it came from T cells, B-cell-depleted T cells, or PBMCs.

CDR1 is MDHEN and CDR2 is SYDVKM in the germline V gene. The CDR3 is 13 amino acids. Clones were read by immunoSEQ multiplex PCR, and TCRdb kept only the in-frame ones, dropping some. The table shows about 120,000 clones, with around four fifths occurring only once. The specimen was peripheral blood. This TCR came from a man in his 60s with active or convalescent COVID-19. The chain uses TRBV28 and TRBJ2-3, with TRBD2 as a possible D gene (6 bases). The CDR3 DNA is TGTGCGCACGGGAGTGTAGCGCCAGATACGCAGTATTTT. Protein product: CAHGSVAPDTQYF.